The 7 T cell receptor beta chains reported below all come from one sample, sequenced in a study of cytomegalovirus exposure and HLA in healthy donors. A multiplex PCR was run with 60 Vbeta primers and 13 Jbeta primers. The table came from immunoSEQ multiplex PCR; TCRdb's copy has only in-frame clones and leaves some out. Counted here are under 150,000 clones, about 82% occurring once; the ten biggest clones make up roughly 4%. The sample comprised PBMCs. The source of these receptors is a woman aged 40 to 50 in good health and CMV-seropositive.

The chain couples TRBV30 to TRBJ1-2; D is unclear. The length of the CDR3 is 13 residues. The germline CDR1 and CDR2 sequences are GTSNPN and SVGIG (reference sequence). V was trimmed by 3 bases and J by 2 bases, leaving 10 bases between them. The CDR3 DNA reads TGTGCCTGGAGGCGTAACTTAAACTATGGCTACACCTTC. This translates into CAWRRNLNYGYTF.

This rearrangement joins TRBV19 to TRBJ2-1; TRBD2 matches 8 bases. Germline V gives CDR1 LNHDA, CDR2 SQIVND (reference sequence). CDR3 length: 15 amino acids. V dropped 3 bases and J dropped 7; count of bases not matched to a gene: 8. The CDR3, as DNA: TGTGCCAGTAGTATCGGGAGGGGGAGGACAAATGAGCAGTTCTTC. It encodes CASSIGRGRTNEQFF.

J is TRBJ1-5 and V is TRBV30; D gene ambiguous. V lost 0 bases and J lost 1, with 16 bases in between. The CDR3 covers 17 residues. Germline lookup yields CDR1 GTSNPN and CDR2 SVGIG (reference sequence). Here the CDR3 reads CAWSVGFGGLSNQPQHF. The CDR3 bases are TGTGCCTGGAGTGTAGGGTTCGGAGGGTTAAGCAATCAGCCCCAGCATTTT. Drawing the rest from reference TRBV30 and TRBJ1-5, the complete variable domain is SQTIHQWPATLVQPVGSPLSLECTVEGTSNPNLYWYRQAAGRGLQLLFYSVGIGQISSEVPQNLSASRPQDRQFILSSKKLLLSDSGFYLCAWSVGFGGLSNQPQHFGDGTRLSIL.

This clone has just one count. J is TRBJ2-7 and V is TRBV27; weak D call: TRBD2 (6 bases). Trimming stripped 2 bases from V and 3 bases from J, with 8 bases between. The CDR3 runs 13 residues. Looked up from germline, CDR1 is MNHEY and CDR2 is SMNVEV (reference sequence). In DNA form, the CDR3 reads TGTGCCAGCAGTTTAGGGGACTTCTACGAGCAGTACTTC. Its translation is CASSLGDFYEQYF.

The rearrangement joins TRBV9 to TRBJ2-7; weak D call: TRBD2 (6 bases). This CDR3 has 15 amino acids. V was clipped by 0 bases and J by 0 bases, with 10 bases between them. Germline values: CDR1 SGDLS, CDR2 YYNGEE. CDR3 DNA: TGTGCCAGCAGCGTAGAGGGCGGGAACTCCTACGAGCAGTACTTC. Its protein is CASSVEGGNSYEQYF.

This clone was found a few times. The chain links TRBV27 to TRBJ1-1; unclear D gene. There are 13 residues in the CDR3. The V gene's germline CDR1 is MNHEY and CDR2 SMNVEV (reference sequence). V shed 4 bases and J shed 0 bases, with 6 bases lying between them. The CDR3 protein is CASSSRMNTEAFF. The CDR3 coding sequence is TGTGCCAGCAGTTCGCGGATGAACACTGAAGCTTTCTTT.

The CDR3 loop is CASSLFYGYTF. Here the CDR3 DNA reads TGTGCCAGCAGCCTTTTTTATGGCTACACCTTC. The chain is built from TRBV6-5 and TRBJ1-2; D is uncertain. The germline gives CDR1 MNHEY, CDR2 SVGAGI. This CDR3 spans 11 amino acids. Trimming shortened V by 6 bases and J by 5 bases, and 7 bases separated the two germline ends.